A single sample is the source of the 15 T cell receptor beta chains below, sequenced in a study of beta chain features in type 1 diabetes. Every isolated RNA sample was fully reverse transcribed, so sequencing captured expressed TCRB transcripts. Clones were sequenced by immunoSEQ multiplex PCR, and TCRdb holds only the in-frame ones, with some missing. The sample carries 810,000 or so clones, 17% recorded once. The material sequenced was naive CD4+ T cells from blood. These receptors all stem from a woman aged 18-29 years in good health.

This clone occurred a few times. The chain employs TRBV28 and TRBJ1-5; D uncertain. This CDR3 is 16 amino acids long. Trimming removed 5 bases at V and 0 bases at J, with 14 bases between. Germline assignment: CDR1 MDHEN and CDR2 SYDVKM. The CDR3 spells CASSQLQTLSNQPQHF. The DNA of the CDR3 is TGTGCCAGCAGTCAACTACAGACCCTTAGCAATCAGCCCCAGCATTTT.

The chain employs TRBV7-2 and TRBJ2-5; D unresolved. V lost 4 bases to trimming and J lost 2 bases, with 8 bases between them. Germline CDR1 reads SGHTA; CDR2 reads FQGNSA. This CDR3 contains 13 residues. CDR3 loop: CASSWMGQETQYF. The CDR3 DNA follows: TGTGCCAGCAGCTGGATGGGACAAGAGACCCAGTACTTC.

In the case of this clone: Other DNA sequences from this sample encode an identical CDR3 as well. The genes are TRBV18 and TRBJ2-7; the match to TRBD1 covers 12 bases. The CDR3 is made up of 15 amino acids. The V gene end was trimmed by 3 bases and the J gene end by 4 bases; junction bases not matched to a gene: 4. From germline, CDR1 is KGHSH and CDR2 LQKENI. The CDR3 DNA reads TGTGCCAGCTCACCGGGGACAGGGGGCAGATACGAGCAGTACTTC. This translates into CASSPGTGGRYEQYF. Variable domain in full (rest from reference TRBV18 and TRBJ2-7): NAGVMQNPRHLVRRRGQEARLRCSPMKGHSHVYWYRQLPEEGLKFMVYLQKENIIDESGMPKERFSAEFPKEGPSILRIQQVVRGDSAAYFCASSPGTGGRYEQYFGPGTRLTVT.

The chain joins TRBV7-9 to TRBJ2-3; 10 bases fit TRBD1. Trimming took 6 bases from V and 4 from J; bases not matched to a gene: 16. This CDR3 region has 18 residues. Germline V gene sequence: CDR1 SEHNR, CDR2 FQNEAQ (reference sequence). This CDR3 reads CASSPLRETGGLADTQYF. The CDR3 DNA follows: TGTGCCAGCAGTCCTCTTAGGGAGACAGGGGGCTTGGCAGATACGCAGTATTTT.

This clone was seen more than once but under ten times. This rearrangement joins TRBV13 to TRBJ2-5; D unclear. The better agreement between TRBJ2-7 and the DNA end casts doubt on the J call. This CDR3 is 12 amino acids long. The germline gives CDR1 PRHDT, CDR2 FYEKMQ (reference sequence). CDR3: CASSPRPYEQYF. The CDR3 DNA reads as TGTGCCAGCAGCCCCCGGCCCTACGAGCAGTACTTC.

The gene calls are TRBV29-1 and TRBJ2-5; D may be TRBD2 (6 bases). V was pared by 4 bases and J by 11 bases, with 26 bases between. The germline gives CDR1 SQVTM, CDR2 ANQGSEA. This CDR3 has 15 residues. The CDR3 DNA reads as TGCAGCGTTGCCCGGGAACCCGTCTCTGGAGGGGAGCAGTACTTC. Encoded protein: CSVAREPVSGGEQYF.

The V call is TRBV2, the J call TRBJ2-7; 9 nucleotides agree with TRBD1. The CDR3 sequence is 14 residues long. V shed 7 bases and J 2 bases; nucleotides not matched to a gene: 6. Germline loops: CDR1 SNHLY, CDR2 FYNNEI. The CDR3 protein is CASTEGTGPYEQYF. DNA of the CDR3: TGTGCCAGCACCGAGGGGACAGGGCCCTACGAGCAGTACTTC. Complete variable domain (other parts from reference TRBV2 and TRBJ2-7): EPEVTQTPSHQVTQMGQEVILRCVPISNHLYFYWYRQILGQKVEFLVSFYNNEISEKSEIFDDQFSVERPDGSNFTLKIRSTKLEDSAMYFCASTEGTGPYEQYFGPGTRLTVT.

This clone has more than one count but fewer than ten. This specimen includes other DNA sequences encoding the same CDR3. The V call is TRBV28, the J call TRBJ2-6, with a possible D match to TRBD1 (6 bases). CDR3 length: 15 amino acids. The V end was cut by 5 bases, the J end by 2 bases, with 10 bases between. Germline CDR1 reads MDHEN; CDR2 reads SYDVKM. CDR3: CASSLQGAGANVLTF. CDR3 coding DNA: TGTGCCAGCAGTCTACAGGGTGCTGGGGCCAACGTCCTGACTTTC.

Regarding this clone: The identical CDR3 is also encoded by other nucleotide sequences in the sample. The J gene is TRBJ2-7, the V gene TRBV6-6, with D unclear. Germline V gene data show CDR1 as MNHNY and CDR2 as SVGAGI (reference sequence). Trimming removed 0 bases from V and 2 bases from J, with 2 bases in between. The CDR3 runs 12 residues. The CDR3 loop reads CASSYSAYEQYF. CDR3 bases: TGTGCCAGCAGTTACTCCGCCTACGAGCAGTACTTC.

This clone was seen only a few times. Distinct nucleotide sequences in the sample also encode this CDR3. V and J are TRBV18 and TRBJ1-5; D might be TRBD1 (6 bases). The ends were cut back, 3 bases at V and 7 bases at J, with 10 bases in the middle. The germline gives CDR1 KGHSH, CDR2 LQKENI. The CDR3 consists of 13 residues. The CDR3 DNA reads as TGTGCCAGCTCACCCGACAGGTCCCAGCCCCAGCATTTT. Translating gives CASSPDRSQPQHF.

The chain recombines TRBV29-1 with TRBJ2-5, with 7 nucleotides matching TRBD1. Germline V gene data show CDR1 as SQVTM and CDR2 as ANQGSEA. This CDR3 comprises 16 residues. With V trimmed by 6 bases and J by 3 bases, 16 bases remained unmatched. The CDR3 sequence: CSVTRGLGGREETQYF. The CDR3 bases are TGCAGCGTGACCAGGGGCCTAGGGGGCAGAGAAGAGACCCAGTACTTC.

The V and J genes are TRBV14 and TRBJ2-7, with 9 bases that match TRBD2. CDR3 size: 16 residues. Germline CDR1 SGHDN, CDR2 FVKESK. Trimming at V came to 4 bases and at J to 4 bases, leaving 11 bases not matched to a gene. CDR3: CASSPGGLAGIYEQYF. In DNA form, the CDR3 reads TGTGCCAGCAGCCCCGGAGGCCTAGCGGGGATATACGAGCAGTACTTC.

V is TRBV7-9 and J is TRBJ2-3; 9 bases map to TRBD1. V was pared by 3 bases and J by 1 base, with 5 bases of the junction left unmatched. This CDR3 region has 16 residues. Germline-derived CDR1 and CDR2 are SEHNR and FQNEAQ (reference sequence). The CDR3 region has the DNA TGTGCCAGCAGCTTGGGGGGGACAGGGCGCACAGATACGCAGTATTTT. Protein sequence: CASSLGGTGRTDTQYF. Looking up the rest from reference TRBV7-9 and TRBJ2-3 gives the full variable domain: DTGVSQNPRHKITKRGQNVTFRCDPISEHNRLYWYRQTLGQGPEFLTYFQNEAQLEKSRLLSDRFSAERPKGSFSTLEIQRTEQGDSAMYLCASSLGGTGRTDTQYFGPGTRLTVL.

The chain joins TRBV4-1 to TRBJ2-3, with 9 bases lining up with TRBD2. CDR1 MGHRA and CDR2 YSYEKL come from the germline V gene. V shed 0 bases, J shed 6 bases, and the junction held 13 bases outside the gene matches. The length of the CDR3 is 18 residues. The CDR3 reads CASSQDRGRAGGYDTQYF. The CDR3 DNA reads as TGCGCCAGCAGCCAAGATCGAGGTCGCGCGGGAGGGTACGATACGCAGTATTTT.

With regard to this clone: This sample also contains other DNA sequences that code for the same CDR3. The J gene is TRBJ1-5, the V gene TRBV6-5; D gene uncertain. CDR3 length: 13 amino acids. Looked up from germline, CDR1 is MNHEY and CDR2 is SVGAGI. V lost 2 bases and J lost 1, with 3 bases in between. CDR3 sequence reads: CASSYGSNQPQHF. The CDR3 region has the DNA TGTGCCAGCAGTTACGGCAGCAATCAGCCCCAGCATTTT.